This T cell receptor beta chain derives from a study of blood T cell repertoires in COVID-19 (dated by TCRdb to 2018 to 2021). Context from the whole study: Samples covering the acute and convalescent phases of COVID-19 were provided by collaborators in the United States, Italy and Spain. The prospective study material was composed of cDNA or gDNA derived from T cells, B-cell-depleted T cells, or PBMCs. Subjects who had been exposed to COVID-19, were actively infected with it, or had recovered from it provided the deeply sampled blood TCRbeta repertoires that made up the dataset. The repertoires were released in a freely available public database intended as a resource for research on the immune response to SARS-CoV-2. Samples came from the ongoing ImmuneRACE study (first 160 participants) plus 1,254 subjects from 6 global collaborators. Nearly every sample came with metadata listing a de-identified subject ID, COVID-19 status, age in years and sex. Where available, HLA class I and class II types were taken from metadata supplied by the sample provider and were not determined by assay-based typing.

As regards this clone: Its antigen is still unknown. Qualities for individual bases were not recorded, and no much larger clone is one base off.

Collaborating institutions collected whole blood in K2EDTA tubes following their own protocols. Collaborator samples were shipped for TCRbeta analysis as frozen whole blood, isolated PBMCs, or DNA extracted from either sample type. Between the V and J ends, shortened by 6 bases and 0 bases respectively, the junction contains 15 bases. The CDR3 holds 16 amino acids from the cysteine to the phenylalanine. This entry keeps only the CDR3 DNA: 48 bases, framed from base 1. Via the germline V gene, CDR1 is SGHRS and CDR2 YFSETQ. TCRbeta CDR3 regions were amplified from genomic DNA using the immunoSEQ Assay, a bias-controlled multiplex PCR. The authors' pipeline ran thus. The number of nucleated cells in each sample was estimated by amplification of reference gene primers within the assay. To quantify the absolute abundance of each unique TCRbeta CDR3 rearrangement, sequence reads were collapsed and filtered. Productive Simpson clonality was computed per sample as the square root of Simpson's diversity index over productive rearrangements. Here the immuneACCESS table is served through TCRdb, limited to in-frame sequences with V and J called. Missing clones are a known gap in these copies; in checked studies unresolved V genes cover under half, and the rest lacks a known reason. V, J and clone size are those of that table, while D and trimming were read from the DNA. This sample has roughly 100,000 clones in its table, and roughly 84% of those were observed once. Of the sample, 13% is held by the ten largest clones.

Overall study results and their limits: The amount of clinical and demographic metadata varied by source and participant and was provided uncurated.

This receptor was taken from a human donor in a cohort sampled during active or convalescent COVID-19. The receptor chain draws on TRBV5-1 and TRBJ2-2; possibly the D gene is TRBD1, per 6 matching bases. Material: peripheral blood. The CDR3 in this case is CASTLNGGPNTGELFF. The DNA reads TGCGCCAGCACCCTGAATGGGGGCCCGAACACCGGGGAGCTGTTTTTT.